Listed here are 28 T cell receptor beta chains from one sample, sequenced in a study of OX40 agonist ivuxolimab in advanced cancers. Generated by immunoSEQ multiplex PCR, the TCRdb table keeps only in-frame clones and is missing some. This table holds more than 6,000 clones, 70% to 80% found once. The input for sequencing was CD4+ or CD8+ T cells sorted from blood, taken in a trial of the OX40 agonist ivuxolimab. All receptors come from an adult with an advanced solid tumor such as melanoma, head and neck, liver or kidney cancer.

This chain connects TRBV7-8 to TRBJ2-5; 11 nucleotides line up with TRBD2. This CDR3 is built from 16 residues. V dropped 0 bases and J dropped 4; count of bases not matched to a gene: 4. Germline-derived CDR1 and CDR2 are SGHVS and FQNEAQ. The CDR3 nucleotides are TGTGCCAGCAGCTTAGCGGGACTAGCGGTCGGAGAGACCCAGTACTTC. Translating gives CASSLAGLAVGETQYF. Using reference TRBV7-8 and TRBJ2-5 for the parts outside the CDR3, the full variable domain is GAGVSQSPRYKVAKRGQDVALRCDPISGHVSLFWYQQALGQGPEFLTYFQNEAQLDKSGLPSDRFFAERPEGSVSTLKIQRTQQEDSAVYLCASSLAGLAVGETQYFGPGTRLLVL.

The chain joins TRBV18 to TRBJ1-2, with D possibly TRBD1 on 5 matching bases. This CDR3 comprises 15 residues. V lost 2 bases, J lost 6 bases, and 16 bases lay in between. Germline V gene lookup returns CDR1 KGHSH and CDR2 LQKENI. CDR3 amino acids: CASSPKQGPVDGYTF. In DNA form, the CDR3 reads TGTGCCAGCTCACCAAAGCAGGGACCGGTTGATGGCTACACCTTC.

In its sample, this clone ranks as large (0.1 to 1%). The chain is built from TRBV4-2 and TRBJ2-7, with 7 bases matching TRBD2. The germline CDR1 and CDR2 sequences are LGHNA and YNFKEQ. This CDR3 contains 15 residues. V lost 5 bases to trimming and J lost 5 bases; unmatched junction nucleotides: 12. Here the CDR3 DNA reads TGTGCCAGCAGCACGGGGCTAGCGGAATTCAACGAGCAGTACTTC. As protein: CASSTGLAEFNEQYF.

The chain is built from TRBV11-2 and TRBJ1-6; D uncertain. Germline CDR1 reads SGHAT; CDR2 reads FQNNGV. Trimming removed 0 bases at V and 8 bases at J, with 14 bases between. The CDR3 extends over 16 amino acids. The CDR3 loop reads CASSLDPPRLHSPLHF. Written as DNA, the CDR3 is TGTGCCAGCAGCTTAGATCCGCCCCGACTCCATTCACCCCTCCACTTT.

This clone was detected only a few times. CDR3 sequence reads: CASSQGSSPLHF. The DNA for the CDR3 is TGCGCCAGCAGCCAAGGGTCTTCACCCCTCCACTTT. This chain connects TRBV4-1 to TRBJ1-6; no definite D call. The CDR3 contains 12 residues. V gave up 1 base and J gave up 9 bases, with 4 bases separating them. Germline-derived CDR1 and CDR2 are MGHRA and YSYEKL.

This chain's CDR3 is CASSDPSGGNTEAFF. The DNA for the CDR3 is TGTGCCAGCAGCGACCCGTCTGGGGGGAACACTGAAGCTTTCTTT. The chain employs TRBV11-1 and TRBJ1-1; the D gene is possibly TRBD1 (5 bases). The CDR3 contains 15 residues. Trimming pared 5 bases from V and 1 base from J, leaving 14 bases between. CDR1 is SGHAT and CDR2 is FQDESV in the germline V gene (reference sequence).

The CDR3 sequence: CASSPGTGYGYTF. CDR3 in DNA: TGTGCCAGCAGCCCCGGGACAGGCTATGGCTACACCTTC. The chain joins TRBV27 to TRBJ1-2; 8 bases line up with TRBD1. After removal of 6 bases from V and 4 bases from J, the junction contained 4 bases not matched to a gene. The CDR3 extends over 13 amino acids. Germline CDR1 is MNHEY and CDR2 is SMNVEV (reference sequence).

This clone was seen just once. The chain couples TRBV4-1 to TRBJ2-7, with D unclear. Germline CDR1 MGHRA, CDR2 YSYEKL. The V end lost 3 bases, the J end lost 1 base, and 7 bases lay between the germline ends. CDR3 length: 13 residues. The CDR3: CASSQEPSYEQYF. As DNA, the CDR3 is TGCGCCAGCAGCCAGGAACCATCCTACGAGCAGTACTTC.

V is TRBV9 and J is TRBJ2-5, with a weak D call TRBD2 (5 bases). V was shortened by 0 bases and J by 2 bases, with 11 bases between the two germline ends. The V gene's germline CDR1 is SGDLS and CDR2 YYNGEE. The CDR3 contains 15 residues. This CDR3 reads CASSVDPREQETQYF. CDR3 DNA sequence: TGTGCCAGCAGCGTAGACCCGAGGGAACAAGAGACCCAGTACTTC.

The chain carries TRBV27 and TRBJ2-7; no clear D gene. This CDR3 has 14 residues. The V gene's germline CDR1 is MNHEY and CDR2 SMNVEV (reference sequence). The V end was cut by 3 bases, the J end by 5 bases, with 14 bases between. The CDR3 nucleotides are TGTGCCAGCAGTTTGAAGGAATATAGCCACGAGCAGTACTTC. Translation gives CASSLKEYSHEQYF.

There are a few counts of this clone. The chain uses TRBV18 and TRBJ2-5; 10 bases agree with TRBD2. V was clipped by 3 bases and J by 4 bases; unmatched bases: 11. The CDR3 consists of 17 residues. Germline CDR1 KGHSH, CDR2 LQKENI. The CDR3 here is CASSPSSGGAEGETQYF. The CDR3 coding sequence is TGTGCCAGCTCACCGTCCAGCGGGGGGGCCGAAGGAGAGACCCAGTACTTC.

The J gene is TRBJ2-7, the V gene TRBV10-1, with D possibly TRBD1 on 7 matching bases. V lost 4 bases and J lost 2, with 27 bases in between. Germline values: CDR1 WNHNN, CDR2 SYGVQD (reference sequence). The CDR3 has 19 amino acids. The DNA of the CDR3 is TGCGCCAGCAGTGGGGGCCAGGGGACTCCGGGACAGTCTCCCTACGAGCAGTACTTC. Translated: CASSGGQGTPGQSPYEQYF.

The sample holds a few counts of this clone. The rearrangement uses TRBV7-9 and TRBJ1-3; no clear D gene. Per the germline V gene, CDR1 is SEHNR and CDR2 is FQNEAQ (reference sequence). Trimming removed 5 bases from V and 0 bases from J, with 11 bases in between. This CDR3 spans 15 amino acids. The CDR3 region is CASSPVYSSGNTIYF. Here the CDR3 DNA reads TGTGCCAGCAGCCCAGTCTATTCCTCTGGAAACACCATATATTTT.

V is TRBV30 and J is TRBJ1-5; 7 bases agree with TRBD1. The CDR3 length is 15 residues. The V gene's germline CDR1 is GTSNPN and CDR2 SVGIG (reference sequence). V lost 1 base to trimming and J lost 6 bases; unmatched junction nucleotides: 9. The CDR3 nucleotides read TGTGCCTGGAGTGGTTATGACAGGGCCGGTCAGCCCCAGCATTTT. The encoded protein is CAWSGYDRAGQPQHF.

This rearrangement joins TRBV4-1 to TRBJ2-1; D unclear. The CDR3 consists of 14 residues. V was shortened by 4 bases and J by 4 bases, with 11 bases between the two germline ends. The V gene's germline CDR1 is MGHRA and CDR2 YSYEKL. The CDR3 nucleotides are TGCGCCAGCAGCCCCCCAGCTGGTTACAATGAGCAGTTCTTC. Translation gives CASSPPAGYNEQFF.

The chain recombines TRBV6-5 with TRBJ2-5, with D perhaps TRBD1 (6 bases). This CDR3 has 15 amino acids. V was pared by 2 bases and J by 4 bases, with 14 bases between. Germline lookup yields CDR1 MNHEY and CDR2 SVGAGI. CDR3 sequence reads: CASSYRDTSGETQYF. CDR3 DNA sequence: TGTGCCAGCAGTTACCGGGACACCAGTGGAGAGACCCAGTACTTC.

The table lists this clone with a count of one. V usage is TRBV9 and J usage is TRBJ1-1; no definite D call. The CDR3 covers 12 residues. Deletions cut 4 bases from V and 7 bases from J, with 11 bases between. Germline V gives CDR1 SGDLS, CDR2 YYNGEE. The CDR3 region is CASSSPTCEAFF. In DNA, the CDR3 is TGTGCCAGCAGCTCCCCGACTTGTGAAGCTTTCTTT.

This chain connects TRBV11-2 to TRBJ1-2; D not resolved. V shed 1 base and J shed 4 bases, with 4 bases lying between them. The CDR3 consists of 12 residues. Germline V gene sequence: CDR1 SGHAT, CDR2 FQNNGV. CDR3 bases: TGTGCCAGCAGCTTAGGACCCTATGGCTACACCTTC. Its protein is CASSLGPYGYTF.

This chain links TRBV5-1 with TRBJ2-7; 10 bases are shared with TRBD1. The CDR3 runs to 15 residues. Looked up from germline, CDR1 is SGHRS and CDR2 is YFSETQ. V lost 10 bases to trimming and J lost 0 bases; unmatched junction nucleotides: 10. In DNA, the CDR3 is TGCGCCGGACAGGGGGACAGACTAAGCTCCTACGAGCAGTACTTC. Translated: CAGQGDRLSSYEQYF.

The chain combines TRBV2 with TRBJ2-4; D call uncertain. Germline CDR1 and CDR2: SNHLY and FYNNEI. V was pared by 7 bases and J by 8 bases, with 15 bases between. This CDR3 spans 13 amino acids. The CDR3 DNA is TGTGCCAGCAAGGCGCAGAATTGGGACATTCAGTACTTC. Amino acids: CASKAQNWDIQYF.

The chain uses TRBV6-5 and TRBJ1-2, with D unclear. Germline-derived CDR1 and CDR2 are MNHEY and SVGAGI. The CDR3 consists of 14 residues. Trimming shortened V by 8 bases and J by 4 bases, and 17 bases separated the two germline ends. DNA for the CDR3: TGTGCCAGCGGTAGCAGCGTTTTCCCCTATGGCTACACCTTC. Its translation: CASGSSVFPYGYTF.

The chain combines TRBV4-1 with TRBJ1-2; no clear D. This CDR3 is 15 amino acids long. V lost 0 bases and J lost 4, with 12 bases in between. CDR1 is MGHRA and CDR2 is YSYEKL in the germline V gene. CDR3 in DNA: TGCGCCAGCAGCCAAGACTCGGGGTTAGGCTATGGCTACACCTTC. Translation: CASSQDSGLGYGYTF.

This chain joins TRBV7-3 and TRBJ2-1; 12 bases map to TRBD2. Germline values: CDR1 SGHTA, CDR2 FQGTGA. This CDR3 spans 15 amino acids. The J segment lost 8 bases and the V segment lost 2 bases, leaving 4 bases of the junction unmatched. Written as DNA, the CDR3 is TGTGCCAGCAGCTTAGTCCTAGCGGGGGGGCATGAGCAGTTCTTC. Translated: CASSLVLAGGHEQFF.

The chain employs TRBV4-2 and TRBJ1-4, with TRBD1 matching over 8 bases. There are 16 residues in the CDR3. V lost 0 bases and J lost 3; bases outside the gene matches: 3. Germline V gene lookup returns CDR1 LGHNA and CDR2 YNFKEQ. The CDR3 here is CASSQEEGQANEKLFF. CDR3 nucleotide sequence: TGTGCCAGCAGCCAAGAAGAGGGACAGGCTAATGAAAAACTGTTTTTT.

This clone was counted a few times. V and J are TRBV11-2 and TRBJ2-5; D could derive from TRBD1 or TRBD2 (5 bases each). V was trimmed by 0 bases and J by 5 bases, leaving 10 bases between them. Germline CDR1 is SGHAT and CDR2 is FQNNGV. The CDR3 extends over 14 amino acids. This CDR3 is CASSLDGWGETQYF. The CDR3 DNA sequence: TGTGCCAGCAGCTTAGATGGGTGGGGGGAGACCCAGTACTTC.

The chain recombines TRBV5-6 with TRBJ1-1, with 10 bases that match TRBD1. CDR3 length: 15 residues. CDR1 is SGHDT, CDR2 YYEEEE, per germline. The V and J ends lost 4 bases and 6 bases, in that order; junction bases with no gene match: 9. The CDR3 loop is CASSDLDRGMSEAFF. The CDR3 DNA is TGTGCCAGCAGCGACCTGGACAGGGGGATGTCTGAAGCTTTCTTT. Filled out from reference TRBV5-6 and TRBJ1-1, the complete variable domain reads DAGVTQSPTHLIKTRGQQVTLRCSPKSGHDTVSWYQQALGQGPQFIFQYYEEEERQRGNFPDRFSGHQFPNYSSELNVNALLLGDSALYLCASSDLDRGMSEAFFGQGTRLTVV.

Only one count was recorded for this clone. The J gene is TRBJ1-4, the V gene TRBV4-2; D gene uncertain. CDR1 and CDR2 (germline): LGHNA, YNFKEQ. V shed 4 bases and J shed 3 bases, with 6 bases lying between them. The CDR3 contains 13 residues. The CDR3 reads CASSLKANEKLFF. The CDR3 bases are TGTGCCAGCAGCCTGAAAGCTAATGAAAAACTGTTTTTT.

This clone was picked up a small number of times. This chain connects TRBV13 to TRBJ1-2; maybe TRBD1 (5 bases). Trimming pared 1 base from V and 1 base from J, leaving 10 bases between. In germline, CDR1 is PRHDT, CDR2 FYEKMQ (reference sequence). The CDR3 covers 15 residues. CDR3 DNA sequence: TGTGCCAGCAGCTTAGATGAGACAGTTAACTATGGCTACACCTTC. Protein sequence: CASSLDETVNYGYTF.